Listed here is a single T cell receptor beta chain. This sample is part of a study of blood T cell repertoires in COVID-19. The CDR3 runs 15 residues. Trimming removed 3 bases from V and 7 bases from J, with 16 bases in between. Germline-derived CDR1 and CDR2 are SGHTA and FQGNSA. The repertoire was sequenced with immunoSEQ multiplex PCR; TCRdb's copy has only in-frame clones and lacks some. The table records 250,000 to 300,000 clones, about 90% of them present only once. The receptor was derived from a woman in her fifties or sixties with COVID-19, enrolled during active disease. The sample was peripheral blood. V and J are TRBV7-2 and TRBJ1-5; tentatively, D is TRBD1 (5 bases). CDR3 sequence reads: CASSFSRGGLQPQHF. The CDR3 bases are TGTGCCAGCAGCTTCAGCCGCGGGGGATTACAGCCCCAGCATTTT.